This T cell receptor (beta chain) was recovered during a study of CD8+CD57+ T cells in acquired aplastic anemia. Across the whole study: Sorted CD4+ and CD8+ cells yielded DNA averaging approximately 3.5 ug.

Genomic DNA, serving as template, underwent TCR beta VDJ and CDR3 profiling. MiXCR was run by TCRdb on the reads, yielding one entry per CDR3 protein. The profile covers under 250,000 distinct CDR3 sequences, with 45% to 50% appearing a single time and roughly 8% taken by the ten largest. This clonotype was observed at least ten times. Its antigen is as yet unknown. Study-wide points: Common to patients and controls were around 30 CD8+ CDR3 sequences.

Germline V CDR1 and CDR2: SGHVS, FQNEAQ. Trimming removed 5 bases at V and 4 bases at J, with 18 bases between. The CDR3 contains 15 residues. CD8+CD57+ cell expansion had been shown by flow cytometry in patients chosen for sequencing. This receptor was obtained from a human donor with aplastic anemia. Material for sequencing was sorted CD4+, CD8+, or CD8+CD57+ T cells (not recorded which) from PBMCs. J is TRBJ2-7 and V is TRBV7-8; D perhaps matches TRBD2 (6 bases). Here the CDR3 DNA reads TGTGCCAGCAGCCTCGGCCTGGGAGGACTTTACGAGCAGTACTTC. Its translation: CASSLGLGGLYEQYF.